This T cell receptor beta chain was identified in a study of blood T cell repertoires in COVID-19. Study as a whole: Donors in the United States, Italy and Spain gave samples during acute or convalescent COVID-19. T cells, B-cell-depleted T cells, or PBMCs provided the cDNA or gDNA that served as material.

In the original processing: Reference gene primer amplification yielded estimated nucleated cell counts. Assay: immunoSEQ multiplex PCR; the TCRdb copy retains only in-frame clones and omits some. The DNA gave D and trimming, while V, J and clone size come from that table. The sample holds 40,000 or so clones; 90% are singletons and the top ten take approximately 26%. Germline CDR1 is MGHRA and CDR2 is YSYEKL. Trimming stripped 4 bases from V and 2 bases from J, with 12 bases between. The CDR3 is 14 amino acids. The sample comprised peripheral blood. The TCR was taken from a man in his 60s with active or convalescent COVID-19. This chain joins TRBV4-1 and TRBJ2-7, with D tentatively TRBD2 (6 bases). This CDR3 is CASSLGTQPYEQYF. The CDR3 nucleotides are TGCGCCAGCAGCCTAGGGACTCAACCCTACGAGCAGTACTTC.